These 18 T cell receptor beta chains came from one sample sequenced in a study of OX40 agonist ivuxolimab in advanced cancers. Produced via immunoSEQ multiplex PCR; TCRdb's table is partial and in-frame only. This sample has 68,000 or so clones, with roughly 85% found just once. Material: CD4+ or CD8+ T cells sorted from blood, obtained in a trial of the OX40 agonist ivuxolimab. These receptors were taken from an adult with an advanced solid tumor such as melanoma, head and neck, liver or kidney cancer.

V usage is TRBV29-1 and J usage is TRBJ2-5; D is possibly TRBD1 (6 bases). The CDR3 covers 13 residues. Germline CDR1 reads SQVTM; CDR2 reads ANQGSEA. V lost 6 bases to trimming and J lost 7 bases, with 18 bases between them. CDR3 protein: CSVGPGAGGTQYF. In nucleotides, the CDR3 is TGCAGCGTAGGCCCAGGGGCTGGGGGGACCCAGTACTTC.

The genes are TRBV7-9 and TRBJ2-7; D is perhaps TRBD1 or TRBD2 (5 bases each). The CDR3 sequence is 15 residues long. Trimming pared 3 bases from V and 3 bases from J, leaving 15 bases between. CDR1 SEHNR and CDR2 FQNEAQ come from the germline V gene (reference sequence). The CDR3 is CASSFMRERGYEQYF. DNA of the CDR3: TGTGCCAGCAGCTTTATGAGGGAAAGGGGCTACGAGCAGTACTTC.

The chain joins TRBV28 to TRBJ1-2; the D is unclear. The germline gives CDR1 MDHEN, CDR2 SYDVKM. The V end lost 8 bases, the J end lost 8 bases, and 18 bases lay between the germline ends. This CDR3 comprises 13 residues. CDR3 DNA: TGTGCCAGCGCTAACCGGGATGGCCGGGGCTACACCTTC. Its protein product is CASANRDGRGYTF.

The rearrangement joins TRBV25-1 to TRBJ2-7, with a weak D call TRBD1 (6 bases). V dropped 3 bases and J dropped 3 bases, with 15 bases sitting between them. CDR1 and CDR2 from the germline V gene are MGHDK and SYGVNS. CDR3 length equals 15 residues. In DNA, the CDR3 is TGTGCCAGCAGTGACGGGCAGGGACATATCTACGAGCAGTACTTC. Its protein is CASSDGQGHIYEQYF.

The chain combines TRBV5-1 with TRBJ1-4; 8 positions agree with TRBD1. The V gene end was trimmed by 4 bases and the J gene end by 6 bases; junction bases not matched to a gene: 14. This CDR3 region has 17 residues. Germline V CDR1 and CDR2: SGHRS, YFSETQ. CDR3 amino acids: CASSRGQGGNDDEKLFF. DNA for the CDR3: TGCGCCAGCAGCCGCGGACAGGGTGGGAATGACGATGAAAAACTGTTTTTT. The whole variable domain, filled in from reference TRBV5-1 and TRBJ1-4, reads KAGVTQTPRYLIKTRGQQVTLSCSPISGHRSVSWYQQTPGQGLQFLFEYFSETQRNKGNFPGRFSGRQFSNSRSEMNVSTLELGDSALYLCASSRGQGGNDDEKLFFGSGTQLSVL.

This chain links TRBV9 with TRBJ2-1; tentative D call: TRBD2 (6 bases). Per the germline V gene, CDR1 is SGDLS and CDR2 is YYNGEE. The CDR3 runs to 15 residues. The germline V and J ends were trimmed by 0 bases and 7 bases, with 14 bases remaining between them. The CDR3 reads CASSVGVVAENEQFF. Here the CDR3 DNA reads TGTGCCAGCAGCGTAGGGGTAGTAGCGGAAAATGAGCAGTTCTTC.

The chain combines TRBV7-9 with TRBJ1-2; weak D call: TRBD1 (5 bases). The germline V and J ends were trimmed by 8 bases and 5 bases, with 18 bases remaining between them. The CDR3 consists of 14 residues. Germline V CDR1 and CDR2: SEHNR, FQNEAQ (reference sequence). The CDR3 here is CASSTSGGAYGYTF. The CDR3 DNA reads as TGTGCCAGCTCGACCTCGGGAGGGGCTTATGGCTACACCTTC.

V and J are TRBV6-6 and TRBJ1-2; a weak D match, TRBD1 (5 bases). There are 12 residues in the CDR3. V was cut by 7 bases and J by 6 bases, with 12 bases left in between. Germline lookup yields CDR1 MNHNY and CDR2 SVGAGI (reference sequence). CDR3 region: CASTLEGHGYTF. In DNA, the CDR3 is TGTGCCAGCACCCTAGAGGGACATGGCTACACCTTC.

The chain uses TRBV4-1 and TRBJ1-3; D gene ambiguous. This CDR3 region has 17 residues. CDR1 and CDR2 from the germline V gene are MGHRA and YSYEKL. V shed 0 bases and J shed 0 bases, with 12 bases lying between them. Here the CDR3 DNA reads TGCGCCAGCAGCCAAGACGCGGGCAGTGTCTCTGGAAACACCATATATTTT. Translated: CASSQDAGSVSGNTIYF.

A few counts support this clone. The chain links TRBV6-4 to TRBJ1-4; no firm D call. Germline V gene lookup returns CDR1 MRHNA and CDR2 SNTAGT. The CDR3 is 13 residues long. Between the trimmed V and J ends, which lost 3 bases and 11 bases, there was a span of 13 bases. DNA of the CDR3: TGTGCCAGCAGTGAGGAGCCGTCGACGAAACTGTTTTTT. Translated, it gives CASSEEPSTKLFF.

The CDR3 region is CASSFDRGSAGNTIYF. The CDR3 DNA reads as TGTGCCAGCAGCTTCGACAGGGGAAGTGCTGGAAACACCATATATTTT. V is TRBV14 and J is TRBJ1-3, with 8 bases matching TRBD1. The trim removed 5 bases at V and 2 bases at J, leaving 8 bases unmatched. Per the germline V gene, CDR1 is SGHDN and CDR2 is FVKESK. There are 16 residues in the CDR3.

This sequence joins TRBV5-4 and TRBJ2-3; no firm D call. The V gene lost 3 bases and the J gene lost 0 bases, with 11 bases spanning the gap. The germline V gene encodes CDR1 SGHNT and CDR2 YYREEE (reference sequence). The CDR3 has 15 residues. The CDR3 sequence is CASSSAKVSTDTQYF. In nucleotides, the CDR3 is TGTGCCAGCAGCTCAGCAAAGGTTAGCACAGATACGCAGTATTTT.

This sequence joins TRBV9 and TRBJ2-1; D gene ambiguous. The germline CDR1 and CDR2 sequences are SGDLS and YYNGEE. V was clipped by 5 bases and J by 6 bases, with 15 bases between them. This CDR3 is built from 14 residues. The CDR3 coding sequence is TGTGCCAGCAGTGTCGGTGGGTTAAGCAATGAGCAGTTCTTC. Translating gives CASSVGGLSNEQFF.

DNA of the CDR3: TGTGCCAGCGACATGGGACAGTATAATTCACCCCTCCACTTT. This encodes CASDMGQYNSPLHF. The V gene is TRBV6-6, the J gene TRBJ1-6; 7 bases match TRBD1. The CDR3 covers 14 residues. V dropped 8 bases and J dropped 4; count of bases not matched to a gene: 5. Germline CDR1 reads MNHNY; CDR2 reads SVGAGI (reference sequence).

The genes are TRBV7-2 and TRBJ1-1, with unresolved D. V lost 5 bases and J 7 bases, leaving 17 bases between the germline ends. Germline CDR1 reads SGHTA; CDR2 reads FQGNSA. The CDR3 extends over 14 amino acids. CDR3 coding DNA: TGTGCCAGCAGCCCCGTGGATGGGATCGGTGAAGCTTTCTTT. Translated: CASSPVDGIGEAFF.

The J gene is TRBJ2-3, the V gene TRBV18; 8 positions match TRBD2. The V segment lost 8 bases and the J segment 4 bases; nucleotides outside the gene matches: 11. CDR1 is KGHSH, CDR2 LQKENI, per germline. The CDR3 covers 15 residues. Here the CDR3 DNA reads TGTGCCAGCGCCGATCTAGCGGGTGGGCCAGATACGCAGTATTTT. Encoded protein: CASADLAGGPDTQYF.

Concerning this clone itself: At one of its ends the junction is not consistent with the germline gene, which may arise from a read error. The chain links TRBV19 to TRBJ2-1; D is undetermined. The CDR3 has 14 residues. Per germline, CDR1 LNHDA and CDR2 SQIVND (reference sequence). Here the CDR3 reads CASRRPGSNNEQFF. CDR3 nucleotide sequence: TGTGCCAGTAGGCGTCCTGGCTCCAACAATGAGCAGTTCTTC. Based on the CDR3 plus reference TRBV19 and TRBJ2-1, the full variable domain is DGGITQSPKYLFRKEGQNVTLSCEQNLNHDAMYWYRQDPGQGLRLIYYSQIVNDFQKGDIAEGYSVSREKKESFPLTVTSAQKNPTAFYLCASRRPGSNNEQFFGPGTRLTVL.

The J gene is TRBJ2-7, the V gene TRBV7-2; the D gene could be TRBD1 or TRBD2 (5 bases each). The CDR3 consists of 15 residues. Germline assignment: CDR1 SGHTA and CDR2 FQGNSA. The V end was cut by 1 base, the J end by 2 bases, with 12 bases between. The DNA for the CDR3 is TGTGCCAGCAGCTTAGGGTGGGACGGGGCCTACGAGCAGTACTTC. Translation gives CASSLGWDGAYEQYF. Looking up the rest from reference TRBV7-2 and TRBJ2-7 gives the full variable domain: GAGVSQSPSNKVTEKGKDVELRCDPISGHTALYWYRQSLGQGLEFLIYFQGNSAPDKSGLPSDRFSAERTGGSVSTLTIQRTQQEDSAVYLCASSLGWDGAYEQYFGPGTRLTVT.